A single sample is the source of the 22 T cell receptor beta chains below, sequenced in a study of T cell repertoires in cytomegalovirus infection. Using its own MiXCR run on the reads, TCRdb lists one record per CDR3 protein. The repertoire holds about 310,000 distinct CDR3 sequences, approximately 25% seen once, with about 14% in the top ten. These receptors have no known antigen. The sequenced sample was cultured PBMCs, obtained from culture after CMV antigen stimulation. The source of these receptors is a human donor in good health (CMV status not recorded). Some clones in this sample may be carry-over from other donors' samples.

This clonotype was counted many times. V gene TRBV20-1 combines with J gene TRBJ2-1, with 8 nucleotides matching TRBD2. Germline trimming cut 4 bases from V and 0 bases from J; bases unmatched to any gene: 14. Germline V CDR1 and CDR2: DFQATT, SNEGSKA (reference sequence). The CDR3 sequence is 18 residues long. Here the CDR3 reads CSATPAGAIVSSYNEQFF. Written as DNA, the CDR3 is TGCAGTGCTACCCCAGCGGGAGCCATCGTAAGCTCCTACAATGAGCAGTTCTTC.

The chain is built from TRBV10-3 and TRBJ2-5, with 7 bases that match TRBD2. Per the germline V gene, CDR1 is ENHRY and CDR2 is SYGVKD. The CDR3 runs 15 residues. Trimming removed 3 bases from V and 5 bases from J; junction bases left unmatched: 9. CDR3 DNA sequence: TGTGCCATCAGTGATTCCCTAGCGGCCCAGGAGACCCAGTACTTC. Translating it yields CAISDSLAAQETQYF.

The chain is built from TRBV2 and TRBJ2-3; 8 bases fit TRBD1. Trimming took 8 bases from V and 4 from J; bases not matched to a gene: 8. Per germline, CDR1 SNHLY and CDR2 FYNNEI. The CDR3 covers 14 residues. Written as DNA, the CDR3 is TGTGCCAGCGGCGGGACAGGACGGGCAGATACGCAGTATTTT. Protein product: CASGGTGRADTQYF.

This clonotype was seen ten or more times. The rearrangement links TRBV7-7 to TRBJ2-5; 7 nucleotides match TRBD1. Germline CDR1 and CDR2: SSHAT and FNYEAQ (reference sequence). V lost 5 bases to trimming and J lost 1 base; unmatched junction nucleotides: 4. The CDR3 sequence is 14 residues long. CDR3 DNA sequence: TGTGCCAGCAGCAAGGGACAGAGCCAAGAGACCCAGTACTTC. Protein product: CASSKGQSQETQYF.

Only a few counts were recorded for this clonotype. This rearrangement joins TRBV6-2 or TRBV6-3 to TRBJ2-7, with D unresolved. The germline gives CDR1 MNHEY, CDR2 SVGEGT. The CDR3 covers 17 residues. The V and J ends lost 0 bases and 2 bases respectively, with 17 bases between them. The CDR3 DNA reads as TGTGCCAGCAGTTACTCCTCCACAAGGGCGGACGCCTACGAGCAGTACTTC. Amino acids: CASSYSSTRADAYEQYF.

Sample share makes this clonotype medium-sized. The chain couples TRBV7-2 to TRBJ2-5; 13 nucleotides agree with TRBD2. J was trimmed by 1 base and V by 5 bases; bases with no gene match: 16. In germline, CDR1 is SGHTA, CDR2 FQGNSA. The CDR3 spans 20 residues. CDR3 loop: CASSTGRSQTSGRPQETQYF. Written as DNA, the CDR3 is TGTGCCAGCAGCACTGGACGCTCTCAGACTAGCGGGAGGCCCCAAGAGACCCAGTACTTC.

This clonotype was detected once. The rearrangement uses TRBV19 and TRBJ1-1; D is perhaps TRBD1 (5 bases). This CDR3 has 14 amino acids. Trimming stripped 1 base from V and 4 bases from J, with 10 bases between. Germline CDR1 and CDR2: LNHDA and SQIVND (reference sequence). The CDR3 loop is CASSIGQDITEAFF. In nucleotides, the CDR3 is TGTGCCAGTAGTATAGGTCAGGACATCACTGAAGCTTTCTTT.

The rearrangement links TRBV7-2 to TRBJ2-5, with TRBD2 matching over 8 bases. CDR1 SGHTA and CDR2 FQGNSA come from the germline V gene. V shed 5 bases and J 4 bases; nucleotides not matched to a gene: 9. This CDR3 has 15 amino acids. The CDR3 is CASSAGVAGRETQYF. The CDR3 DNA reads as TGTGCCAGCAGCGCAGGGGTAGCGGGACGAGAGACCCAGTACTTC.

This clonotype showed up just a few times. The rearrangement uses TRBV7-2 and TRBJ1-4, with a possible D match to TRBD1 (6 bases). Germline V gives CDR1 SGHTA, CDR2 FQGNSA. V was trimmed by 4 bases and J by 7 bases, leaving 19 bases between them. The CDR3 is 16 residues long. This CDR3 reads CASSSTGFSLGEKLFF. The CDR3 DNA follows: TGTGCCAGCAGCTCTACAGGGTTTTCTTTAGGTGAAAAACTGTTTTTT. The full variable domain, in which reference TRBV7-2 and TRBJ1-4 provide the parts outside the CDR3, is GAGVSQSPSNKVTEKGKDVELRCDPISGHTALYWYRQSLGQGLEFLIYFQGNSAPDKSGLPSDRFSAERTGGSVSTLTIQRTQQEDSAVYLCASSSTGFSLGEKLFFGSGTQLSVL.

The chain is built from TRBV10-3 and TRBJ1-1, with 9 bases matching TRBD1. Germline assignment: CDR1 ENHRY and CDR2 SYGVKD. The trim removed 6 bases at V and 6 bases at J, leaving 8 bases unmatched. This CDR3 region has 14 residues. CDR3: CAISSGQGTPEAFF. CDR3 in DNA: TGTGCCATCAGCTCGGGACAGGGCACCCCTGAAGCTTTCTTT.

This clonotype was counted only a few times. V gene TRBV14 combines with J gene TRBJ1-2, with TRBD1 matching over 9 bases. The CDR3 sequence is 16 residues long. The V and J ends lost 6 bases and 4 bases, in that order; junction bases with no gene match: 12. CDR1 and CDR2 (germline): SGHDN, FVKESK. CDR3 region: CASRASGTGILYGYTF. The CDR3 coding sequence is TGTGCCAGCAGGGCCTCCGGGACAGGGATCCTCTATGGCTACACCTTC.

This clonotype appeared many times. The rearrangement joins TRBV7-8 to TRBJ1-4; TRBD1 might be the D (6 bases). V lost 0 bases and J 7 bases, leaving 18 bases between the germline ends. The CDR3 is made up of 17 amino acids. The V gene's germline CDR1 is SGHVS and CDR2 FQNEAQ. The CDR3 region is CASSLAMTGRGGEKLFF. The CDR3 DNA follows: TGTGCCAGCAGCTTAGCAATGACAGGCCGTGGTGGTGAAAAACTGTTTTTT.

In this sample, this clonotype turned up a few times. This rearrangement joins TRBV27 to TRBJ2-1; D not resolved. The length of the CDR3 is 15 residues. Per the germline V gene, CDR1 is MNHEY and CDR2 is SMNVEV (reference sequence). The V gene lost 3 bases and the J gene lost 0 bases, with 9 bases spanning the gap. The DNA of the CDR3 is TGTGCCAGCAGTTTCCTTTATAGCTCCTACAATGAGCAGTTCTTC. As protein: CASSFLYSSYNEQFF.

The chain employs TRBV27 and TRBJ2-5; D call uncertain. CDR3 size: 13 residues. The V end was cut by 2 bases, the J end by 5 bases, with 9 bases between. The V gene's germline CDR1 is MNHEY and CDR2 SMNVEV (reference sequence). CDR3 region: CASSLRLWETQYF. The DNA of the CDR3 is TGTGCCAGCAGTTTAAGACTGTGGGAGACCCAGTACTTC.

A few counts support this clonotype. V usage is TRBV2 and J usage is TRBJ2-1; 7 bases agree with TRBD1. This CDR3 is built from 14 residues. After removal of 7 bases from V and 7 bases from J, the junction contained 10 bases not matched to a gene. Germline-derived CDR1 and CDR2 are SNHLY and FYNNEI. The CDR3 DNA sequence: TGTGCCAGCAAGGGGCAGGTCAGGGGGAATGAGCAGTTCTTC. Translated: CASKGQVRGNEQFF.

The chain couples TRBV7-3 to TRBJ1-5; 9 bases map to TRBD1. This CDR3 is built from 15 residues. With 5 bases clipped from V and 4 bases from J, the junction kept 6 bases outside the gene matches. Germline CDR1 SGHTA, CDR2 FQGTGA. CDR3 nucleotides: TGTGCCAGCAGCCCAACAGGGGGCGCAAATCAGCCCCAGCATTTT. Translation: CASSPTGGANQPQHF.

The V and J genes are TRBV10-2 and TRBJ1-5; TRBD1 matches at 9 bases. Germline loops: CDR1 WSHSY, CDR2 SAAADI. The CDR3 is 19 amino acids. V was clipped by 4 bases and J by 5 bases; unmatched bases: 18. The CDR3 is CASSVTGQGRMRMYQPQHF. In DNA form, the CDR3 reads TGCGCCAGCAGTGTAACAGGACAGGGGAGAATGAGAATGTATCAGCCCCAGCATTTT.

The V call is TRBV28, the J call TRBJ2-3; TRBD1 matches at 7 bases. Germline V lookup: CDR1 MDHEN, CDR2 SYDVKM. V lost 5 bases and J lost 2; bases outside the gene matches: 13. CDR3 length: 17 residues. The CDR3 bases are TGTGCCAGCAGTCAAGGGACAGCCGACCTTCTCACAGATACGCAGTATTTT. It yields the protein CASSQGTADLLTDTQYF. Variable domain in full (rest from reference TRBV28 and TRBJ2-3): DVKVTQSSRYLVKRTGEKVFLECVQDMDHENMFWYRQDPGLGLRLIYFSYDVKMKEKGDIPEGYSVSREKKERFSLILESASTNQTSMYLCASSQGTADLLTDTQYFGPGTRLTVL.

The CDR3 region is CASSRGLAGGAETQYF. The CDR3 DNA reads TGTGCCAGCAGCCGGGGACTAGCGGGAGGAGCGGAGACCCAGTACTTC. This chain uses TRBV6-1 with TRBJ2-5, with TRBD2 matching over 15 bases. This CDR3 contains 16 residues. Germline CDR1 is MNHNS and CDR2 is SASEGT. The V segment lost 6 bases and the J segment 5 bases; nucleotides outside the gene matches: 7.

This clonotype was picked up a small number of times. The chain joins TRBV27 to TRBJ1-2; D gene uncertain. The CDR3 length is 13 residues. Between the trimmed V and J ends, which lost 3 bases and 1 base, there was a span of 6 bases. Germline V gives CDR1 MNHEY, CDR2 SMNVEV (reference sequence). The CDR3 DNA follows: TGTGCCAGCAGTTTCAAGGGTAACTATGGCTACACCTTC. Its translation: CASSFKGNYGYTF.

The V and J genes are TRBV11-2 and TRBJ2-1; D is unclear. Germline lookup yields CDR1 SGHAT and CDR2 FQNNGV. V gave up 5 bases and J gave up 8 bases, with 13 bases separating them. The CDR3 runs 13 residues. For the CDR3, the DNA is TGTGCCAGCAGCCACACTCCGCCGGATGAGCAGTTCTTC. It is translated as CASSHTPPDEQFF.

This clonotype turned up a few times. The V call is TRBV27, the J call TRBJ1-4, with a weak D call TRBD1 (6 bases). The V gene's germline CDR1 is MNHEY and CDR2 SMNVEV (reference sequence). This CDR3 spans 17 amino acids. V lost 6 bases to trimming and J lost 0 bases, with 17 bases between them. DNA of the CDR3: TGTGCCAGCAGCCTTTACAGGGTTTCCGCAACTAATGAAAAACTGTTTTTT. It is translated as CASSLYRVSATNEKLFF.